The rows below give T cell receptor beta chains drawn from one sample of a study of identical twins. TCRdb re-called the 5' RACE reads through MiXCR, storing one row per CDR3 protein. The table shows 1,800,000 or so distinct CDR3 sequences, with about 32% occurring only once. Sequencing was performed on cord blood. Receptor source: a newborn girl in good health. Both conserved end residues are part of each CDR3. A D gene is named only where the DNA matches it firmly. Clone size is shown for a subset of rows, as once, few, many or a class of expanded clone.

- TRBD1 TRBJ1-3 TRBV20-1 TGCAGTGCCACACTAACAGGGGATGGAAACACCATATATTTT CSATLTGDGNTIYF
few TRBD1 TRBJ1-1 TRBV7-8 TGTGCCAGCAGCTTAGTTGCCGGGACAGGGTCGGCTTTCTTT CASSLVAGTGSAFF
- - TRBJ1-5 TRBV28 TGTGCCAGCAGTTTCAGGCGACAGGGCAATCAGCCCCAGCATTTT CASSFRRQGNQPQHF
- - TRBJ2-5 TRBV21-1 TGTGCCAGCAGCAAAAGGACTAGCGGGAGGTCCGAAGAGACCCAGTACTTC CASSKRTSGRSEETQYF
- - TRBJ2-5 TRBV5-1 TGCGCCAGCAGCTTAGAGTTGGTAAGGTACAATGAGCAGTACTTC CASSLELVRYNEQYF
few - TRBJ2-1 TRBV27 TGTGCCAGCAGTCCGGGCTATTCCCACAATGAGCAGTTCTTC CASSPGYSHNEQFF
few TRBD1 TRBJ1-1 TRBV5-6 TGTGCCAGCAGCCGAGGCGCGGGACAGGGAGAAGGTTTCTTT CASSRGAGQGEGFF
many - TRBJ2-4 TRBV25-1 TGTGCCAGCAGTGAATATGGGGGAATGGGCATTCAGTACTTC CASSEYGGMGIQYF
- TRBD1 TRBJ2-1 TRBV20-1 TGCAGTGCTAGAGAGCGGAAACCGGGACAGGGGTACAATGAGCAGTTCTTC CSARERKPGQGYNEQFF
- - TRBJ2-1 TRBV4-1 TGCGCCAACAGCCAACCCGGACTCCTCTCCTACAATGAGCAGTTCTTC CANSQPGLLSYNEQFF
- - TRBJ1-2 TRBV12-3/TRBV12-4 TGTGCCAGCAGTCGGACAGCCTTAATGGATGGCTACACCTTC CASSRTALMDGYTF
- - TRBJ1-2 TRBV7-2 TGTGCCAGCAGCTTGATGCAGGGATCTTTTGGCTACACCTTC CASSLMQGSFGYTF
once - TRBJ2-7 TRBV5-1 TGCGCCAGCGGCTTGGGACTGAGCTCCTACGAGCAGTACTTC CASGLGLSSYEQYF
few TRBD2 TRBJ2-3 TRBV29-1 TGCAGCGCCACGACGGGAGGCGGGAGCACAGATACGCAGTATTTT CSATTGGGSTDTQYF
- TRBD2 TRBJ2-1 TRBV11-1 TGTGCCAGCAGCTTAGAACCGGCGGGGGATGAGCAGTTCTTC CASSLEPAGDEQFF
- - TRBJ2-7 TRBV12-3/TRBV12-4 TGTGCCAGCAGCTTTGAGGAGCGGTACGAGCAGTACTTC CASSFEERYEQYF
- - TRBJ2-3 TRBV9 TGTGCCAGCAGCACACACAGGGCAGATACGCAGTATTTT CASSTHRADTQYF